This TCR beta chain was recovered during a study of blood T cells in healthy people across ages. Germline V gene sequence: CDR1 SEHNR, CDR2 FQNEAQ (reference sequence). The CDR3 runs 16 residues. V dropped 3 bases and J dropped 2 bases, with 16 bases sitting between them. Peripheral blood from each donor was collected in a volume of approximately 10 milliliters. The second PCR ran about 6 to 12 cycles with a sample-barcoded 5' primer and J-beta primers. MiXCR, applied by TCRdb to the 5' RACE reads, yields one record per CDR3 protein. The data hold about 1.6 million distinct CDR3 sequences, with 34% observed a single time.

This rearrangement joins TRBV7-9 to TRBJ1-2; no reliable D call. Sample: blood. The receptor was isolated from a woman aged 25 to 39 in good health. CDR3 loop: CASSFWGSAGNYGYTF. DNA for the CDR3: TGTGCCAGCAGCTTCTGGGGAAGCGCCGGAAACTATGGCTACACCTTC.